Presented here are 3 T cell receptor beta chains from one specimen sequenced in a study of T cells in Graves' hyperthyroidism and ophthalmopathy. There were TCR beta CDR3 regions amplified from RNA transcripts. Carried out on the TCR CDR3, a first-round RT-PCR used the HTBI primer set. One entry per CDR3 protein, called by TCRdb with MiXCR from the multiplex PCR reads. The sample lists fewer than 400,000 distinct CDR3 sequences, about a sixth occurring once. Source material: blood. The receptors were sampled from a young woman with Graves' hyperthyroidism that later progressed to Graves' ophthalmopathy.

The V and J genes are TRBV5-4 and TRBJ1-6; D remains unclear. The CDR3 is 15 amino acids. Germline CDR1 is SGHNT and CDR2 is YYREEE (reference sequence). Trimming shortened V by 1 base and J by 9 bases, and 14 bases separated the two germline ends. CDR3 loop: CASSLTRSKGSPLHF. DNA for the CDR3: TGTGCCAGCAGCTTGACTCGAAGTAAGGGTTCACCCCTCCACTTT.

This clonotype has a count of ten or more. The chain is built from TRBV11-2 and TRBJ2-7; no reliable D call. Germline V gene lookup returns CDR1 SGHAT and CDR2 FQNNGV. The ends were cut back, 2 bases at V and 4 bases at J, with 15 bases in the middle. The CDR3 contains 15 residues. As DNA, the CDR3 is TGTGCCAGCAGCTTAAGTACAGAAATGTTTTACGAGCAGTACTTC. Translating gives CASSLSTEMFYEQYF.

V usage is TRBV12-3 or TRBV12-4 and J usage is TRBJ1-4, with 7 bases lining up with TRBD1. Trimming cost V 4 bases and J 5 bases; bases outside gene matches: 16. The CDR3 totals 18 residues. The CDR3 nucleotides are TGTGCCAGCAGTTCCACGGAGGGGACAGTTCGGTACAATGAAAAACTGTTTTTT. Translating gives CASSSTEGTVRYNEKLFF.